This TCR beta chain is drawn from a study of blood T cell repertoires in COVID-19 (dated by TCRdb to the early 2020s). Regarding the study in general: The collaborator samples originated in the United States, Italy and Spain and spanned the acute and convalescent phases of COVID-19. The repertoires were released in a freely available public database meant as a resource for research on the immune response to SARS-CoV-2. Sample metadata almost always included a de-identified subject ID, COVID-19 status, age in years and sex. Where available, HLA class I and class II types were obtained from metadata supplied by the sample provider rather than from assay-based typing. Subjects who had been exposed to COVID-19, were actively infected with it, or had recovered from it provided the deeply sampled blood TCRbeta repertoires that made up the dataset. Samples were obtained from the ongoing ImmuneRACE study (first 160 participants) and from 1,000 to 1,500 subjects provided by 6 global collaborators. The prospective study material was composed of cDNA or gDNA derived from T cells, B-cell-depleted T cells, or PBMCs.

TCRbeta CDR3 regions were amplified from genomic DNA by means of the immunoSEQ Assay, a bias-controlled multiplex PCR. In the authors' own workflow: The number of nucleated cells in each sample was estimated by amplification of reference gene primers within the assay. To quantify the absolute abundance of each unique TCRbeta CDR3 rearrangement, sequence reads were collapsed and filtered. For each sample, productive Simpson clonality was calculated by taking the square root of Simpson's diversity index across productive rearrangements. TCRdb mirrors the immuneACCESS table, restricted to in-frame sequences. Some clones are absent from its copies; in checked studies, under half trace to an unresolved V gene, and the reason for the others is unknown. V, J and clone size derive from that table, while D and trimming were established from the DNA sequence. The sample data list 180,000 or so clones, and under 90% of these were observed just once. The ten largest clones take up about 7% of the sample.

Collaborating institutions collected whole blood in K2EDTA tubes following their own protocols. For TCRbeta analysis, collaborators shipped samples as frozen whole blood, isolated PBMCs, or DNA extracted from either of those sample types. Beyond this particular receptor, the publication reports: The quantity of clinical and demographic metadata differed by source and by participant and was supplied without curation.

As regards this clone: The antigen it recognizes is unknown. The input lacks base qualities; no much larger clone sits a single base away.

Sequenced material: peripheral blood. The clonotype comes from a man in his forties or fifties with acute or convalescent COVID-19.

At the DNA level, the sequence is TGTGCCACCAGCAGACAGGGGGCGCCCAACTATGGCTACACCTTC. This encodes CATSRQGAPNYGYTF. This chain joins TRBV15 to TRBJ1-2, and 8 junction bases match TRBD1. From the cysteine up to the phenylalanine, the CDR3 has a length of 15 residues. The only DNA kept is the CDR3, 45 bases in frame from the first base. V trim: 2 bases; J trim: 2 bases; unmatched bases: 4. In the germline V gene (reference sequence), CDR1 corresponds to LNHNV and CDR2 to YYDKDF.